This T cell receptor beta chain was observed in a study of blood T cell repertoires in COVID-19. Overall study: Acute and convalescent COVID-19 samples came from the United States, Italy and Spain. The cDNA or gDNA used as material had been derived from T cells, B-cell-depleted T cells, or PBMCs.

Generated by immunoSEQ multiplex PCR, the TCRdb table keeps only in-frame clones and is missing some. Of about 31,000 clones listed, roughly nine tenths are singletons. The sequence was obtained from a human donor in a cohort sampled during active COVID-19. The source material was peripheral blood.

CDR3 sequence: CASSLTGGSTYEQYV. The DNA of the CDR3 is TGTGCCAGCAGCCTAACGGGGGGGTCCACCTACGAGCAGTACGTC. V and J are TRBV7-2 and TRBJ2-7, with TRBD2 identical over 8 bases. Trimming at V came to 5 bases and at J to 2 bases, leaving 8 bases not matched to a gene. The CDR3 spans 15 residues. Germline-derived CDR1 and CDR2 are SGHTA and FQGNSA.